One sample yielded the 11 T cell receptor beta chains listed below, sequenced in a study of response to subunit inactivated influenza vaccine. From the RT-PCR reads, TCRdb called clonotypes with MiXCR, one entry per CDR3 protein. The data hold under 200,000 distinct CDR3 sequences, with approximately 12% observed a single time. These data were also reused for a study on T cells expressing NK-cell markers. That paper notes: For TCR beta, cDNA was produced by 5'RACE template switching with UMIs.

Sequences were derived from CD8+ T cells sorted from PBMCs, sampled 12 days after vaccination. Receptor source: a man in his forties or fifties who received an inactivated influenza vaccine.

This rearrangement joins TRBV7-9 to TRBJ1-1; tentatively, D is TRBD1 (5 bases). Germline lookup yields CDR1 SEHNR and CDR2 FQNEAQ (reference sequence). This CDR3 has 15 residues. V lost 2 bases and J 5 bases, leaving 15 bases between the germline ends. The CDR3 nucleotides are TGTGCCAGCAGCTTACCCCGTGGGGGTGGGACTGAAGCTTTCTTT. It translates to CASSLPRGGGTEAFF.

This clonotype occurred many times. The genes are TRBV9 and TRBJ1-1, with 7 bases lining up with TRBD1. Germline lookup yields CDR1 SGDLS and CDR2 YYNGEE. The V segment lost 5 bases and the J segment 0 bases; nucleotides outside the gene matches: 1. CDR3 length: 13 residues. CDR3 region: CASRGQMNTEAFF. The CDR3 DNA follows: TGTGCCAGCAGGGGACAGATGAACACTGAAGCTTTCTTT.

The sample holds many counts of this clonotype. This rearrangement joins TRBV28 to TRBJ2-3; 12 bases map to TRBD2. Germline CDR1 and CDR2: MDHEN and SYDVKM. The ends lost 5 bases at V and 5 bases at J; junction bases unmatched: 11. The CDR3 runs to 17 residues. CDR3 coding DNA: TGTGCCAGCAGTCCTTTACTAGCGGGAGGAATGGGAGATACGCAGTATTTT. This sequence encodes CASSPLLAGGMGDTQYF.

Only a few counts were recorded for this clonotype. The gene calls are TRBV29-1 and TRBJ2-3; 12 bases map to TRBD2. This CDR3 has 17 amino acids. Per the germline V gene, CDR1 is SQVTM and CDR2 is ANQGSEA. The J segment lost 2 bases and the V segment lost 2 bases, leaving 8 bases of the junction unmatched. CDR3: CSVENPRTSGITDTQYF. DNA of the CDR3: TGCAGCGTTGAAAACCCCCGGACTAGCGGGATCACAGATACGCAGTATTTT.

The genes are TRBV5-5 and TRBJ1-1; perhaps TRBD1 as D (5 bases). The V end was cut by 0 bases, the J end by 2 bases, with 20 bases between. The CDR3 spans 18 residues. In germline, CDR1 is SGHKS, CDR2 YYEKEE (reference sequence). CDR3 sequence: CASSLGGRVWAGNTEAFF. The CDR3 region has the DNA TGTGCCAGCAGCTTGGGGGGCAGGGTGTGGGCTGGAAACACTGAAGCTTTCTTT.

This clonotype was seen more than once but under ten times. The chain carries TRBV4-3 and TRBJ2-1; no firm D call. The germline CDR1 and CDR2 sequences are LGHNA and YSLEER. The CDR3 has 14 residues. Trimming left V 4 bases short and J 2 bases short, with 9 bases between. CDR3 coding DNA: TGCGCCAGCAGCCGGGGAAACGCCTACAATGAGCAGTTCTTC. Translated, it gives CASSRGNAYNEQFF.

Many counts were recorded for this clonotype. This sequence joins TRBV5-1 and TRBJ2-7, with no clear D. V lost 3 bases and J 2 bases, leaving 15 bases between the germline ends. Germline CDR1 and CDR2: SGHRS and YFSETQ. The CDR3 covers 15 residues. The CDR3 here is CASSWPTESTYEQYF. The CDR3 nucleotides read TGCGCCAGCAGCTGGCCGACGGAATCTACCTACGAGCAGTACTTC.

This clonotype showed up many times. The chain links TRBV28 to TRBJ2-7, with 8 bases lining up with TRBD1. This CDR3 has 14 residues. Trimming removed 7 bases from V and 3 bases from J; junction bases left unmatched: 8. Germline V gene lookup returns CDR1 MDHEN and CDR2 SYDVKM. The chain's CDR3 is CASTDRGRGYEQYF. In nucleotides, the CDR3 is TGTGCCAGCACCGACAGGGGTCGTGGCTACGAGCAGTACTTC.

There are a few counts of this clonotype. The chain links TRBV6-2 or TRBV6-3 to TRBJ2-1; no clear D gene. The CDR3 is 12 amino acids. Trimming shortened V by 4 bases and J by 8 bases, and 9 bases separated the two germline ends. Germline values: CDR1 MNHEY, CDR2 SVGEGT. The CDR3 coding sequence is TGTGCCAGCAGTTTGTATTGGTATGAGCAGTTCTTC. Translating gives CASSLYWYEQFF.

There are a few counts of this clonotype. The chain links TRBV28 to TRBJ1-1; no clear D gene. Deletions cut 1 base from V and 2 bases from J, with 14 bases between. Germline V gene data show CDR1 as MDHEN and CDR2 as SYDVKM. There are 16 residues in the CDR3. DNA of the CDR3: TGTGCCAGCAGTTTATATTCGGGGAGGAGAAACACTGAAGCTTTCTTT. This sequence encodes CASSLYSGRRNTEAFF.

The V gene is TRBV27, the J gene TRBJ2-5; D might be TRBD1 or TRBD2, each matching 5 bases. The germline gives CDR1 MNHEY, CDR2 SMNVEV (reference sequence). The CDR3 loop spans 15 amino acids. V was cut by 7 bases and J by 5 bases, with 20 bases left in between. The chain's CDR3 is CASKVGPGNGETQYF. In nucleotides, the CDR3 is TGTGCCAGCAAAGTGGGACCGGGAAACGGGGAGACCCAGTACTTC.